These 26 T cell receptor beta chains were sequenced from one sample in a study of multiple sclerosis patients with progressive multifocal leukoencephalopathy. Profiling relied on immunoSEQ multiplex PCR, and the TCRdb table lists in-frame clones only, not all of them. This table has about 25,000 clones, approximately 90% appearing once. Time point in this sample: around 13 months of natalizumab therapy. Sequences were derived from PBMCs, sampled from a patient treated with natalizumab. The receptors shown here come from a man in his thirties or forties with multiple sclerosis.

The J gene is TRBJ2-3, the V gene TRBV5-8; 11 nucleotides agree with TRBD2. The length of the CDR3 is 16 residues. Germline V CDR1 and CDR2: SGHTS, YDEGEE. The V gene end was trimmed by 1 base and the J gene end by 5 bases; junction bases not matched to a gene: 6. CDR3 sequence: CASSLLRLAGGDTQYF. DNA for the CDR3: TGTGCCAGCAGCTTGCTACGGCTAGCGGGAGGAGATACGCAGTATTTT. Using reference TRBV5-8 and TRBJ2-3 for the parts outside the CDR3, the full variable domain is EAGVTQSPTHLIKTRGQQATLRCSPISGHTSVYWYQQALGLGLQFLLWYDEGEERNRGNFPPRFSGRQFPNYSSELNVNALELEDSALYLCASSLLRLAGGDTQYFGPGTRLTVL.

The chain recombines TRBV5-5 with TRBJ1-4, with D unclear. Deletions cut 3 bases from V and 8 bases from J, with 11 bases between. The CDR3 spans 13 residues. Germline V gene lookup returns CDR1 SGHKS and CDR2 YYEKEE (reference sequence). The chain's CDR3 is CASSWATTEKLFF. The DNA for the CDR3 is TGTGCCAGCAGCTGGGCTACGACAGAAAAACTGTTTTTT.

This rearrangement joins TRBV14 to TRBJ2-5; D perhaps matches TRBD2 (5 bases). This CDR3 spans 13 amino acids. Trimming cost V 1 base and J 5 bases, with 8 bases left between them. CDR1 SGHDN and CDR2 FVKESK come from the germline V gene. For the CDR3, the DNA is TGTGCCAGCAGCCAAGTGGGCGGGGAGACCCAGTACTTC. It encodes CASSQVGGETQYF.

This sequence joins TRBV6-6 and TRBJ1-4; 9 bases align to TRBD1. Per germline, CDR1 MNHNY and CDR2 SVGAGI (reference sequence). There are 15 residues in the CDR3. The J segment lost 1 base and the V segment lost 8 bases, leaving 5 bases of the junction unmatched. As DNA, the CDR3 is TGTGCCAGCCTTCACAGGGGGCGAACTAATGAAAAACTGTTTTTT. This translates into CASLHRGRTNEKLFF.

CDR3 amino acids: CASSDVTPFYGYTF. Written as DNA, the CDR3 is TGTGCCAGCAGCGATGTGACCCCGTTCTATGGCTACACCTTC. The chain carries TRBV9 and TRBJ1-2; D not certain. Trimming removed 3 bases at V and 4 bases at J, with 13 bases between. Germline assignment: CDR1 SGDLS and CDR2 YYNGEE. The CDR3 has 14 residues.

The CDR3 coding sequence is TGTGCCAGCAGTTTGGACAGAAGCATCGGAAACACCATATATTTT. Amino acids: CASSLDRSIGNTIYF. This chain joins TRBV6-5 and TRBJ1-3, with D maybe TRBD1 (6 bases). The V gene lost 4 bases and the J gene lost 4 bases, with 14 bases spanning the gap. This CDR3 comprises 15 residues. Germline V gives CDR1 MNHEY, CDR2 SVGAGI.

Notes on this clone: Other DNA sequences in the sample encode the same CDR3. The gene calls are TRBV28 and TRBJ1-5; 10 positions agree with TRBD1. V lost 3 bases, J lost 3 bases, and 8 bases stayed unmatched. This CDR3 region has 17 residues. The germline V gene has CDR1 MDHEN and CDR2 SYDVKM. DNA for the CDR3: TGTGCCAGCAGTTTTGTCAGGGACAGGGGAAACAATCAGCCCCAGCATTTT. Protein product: CASSFVRDRGNNQPQHF.

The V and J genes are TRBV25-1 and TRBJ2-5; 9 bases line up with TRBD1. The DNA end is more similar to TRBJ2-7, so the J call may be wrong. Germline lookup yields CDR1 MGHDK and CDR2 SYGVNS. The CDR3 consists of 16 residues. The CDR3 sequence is CASESFPGTGTYEQYF. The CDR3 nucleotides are TGTGCCAGCGAGAGCTTTCCCGGGACAGGGACCTACGAGCAGTACTTC.

This chain's CDR3 is CASSLTDTQYF. CDR3 sequence (DNA): TGTGCCAGCAGCCTCACAGATACGCAGTATTTT. The chain couples TRBV5-8 to TRBJ2-3; D gene uncertain. Germline CDR1 reads SGHTS; CDR2 reads YDEGEE. The CDR3 sequence is 11 residues long. Trimming shortened V by 4 bases and J by 2 bases, and 2 bases separated the two germline ends.

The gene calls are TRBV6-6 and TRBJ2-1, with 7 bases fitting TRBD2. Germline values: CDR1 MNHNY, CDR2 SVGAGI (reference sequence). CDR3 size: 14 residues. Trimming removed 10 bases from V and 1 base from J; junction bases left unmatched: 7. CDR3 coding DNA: TGTGCCACCTACAGCGGGATGTCCTACAATGAGCAGTTCTTC. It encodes CATYSGMSYNEQFF.

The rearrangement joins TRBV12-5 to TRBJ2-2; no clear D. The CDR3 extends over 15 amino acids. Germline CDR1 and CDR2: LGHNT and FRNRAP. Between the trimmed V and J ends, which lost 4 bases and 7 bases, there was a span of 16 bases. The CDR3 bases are TGTGCTAGTGGTTCGTCCGTCCCAAATCGCGGGGAGCTGTTTTTT. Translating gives CASGSSVPNRGELFF.

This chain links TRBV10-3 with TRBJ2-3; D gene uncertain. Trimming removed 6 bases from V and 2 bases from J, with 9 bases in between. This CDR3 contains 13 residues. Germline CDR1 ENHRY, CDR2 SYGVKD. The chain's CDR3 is CAIRLTITDTQYF. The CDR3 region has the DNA TGTGCCATCAGGCTCACCATCACAGATACGCAGTATTTT.

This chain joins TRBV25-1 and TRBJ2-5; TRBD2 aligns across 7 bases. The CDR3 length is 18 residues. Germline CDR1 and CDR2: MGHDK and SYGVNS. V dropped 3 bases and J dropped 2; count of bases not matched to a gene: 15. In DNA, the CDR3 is TGTGCCAGCAGTGACCTTTCTAGCGGAGCCATCACTCAAGAGACCCAGTACTTC. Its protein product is CASSDLSSGAITQETQYF.

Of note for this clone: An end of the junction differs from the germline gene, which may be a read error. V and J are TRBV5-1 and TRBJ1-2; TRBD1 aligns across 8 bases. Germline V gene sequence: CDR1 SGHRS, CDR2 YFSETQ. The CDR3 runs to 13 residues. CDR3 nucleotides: TGCGCCAGCAGTTTGGACAGGGCGTATGGCTACACCTTC. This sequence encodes CASSLDRAYGYTF.

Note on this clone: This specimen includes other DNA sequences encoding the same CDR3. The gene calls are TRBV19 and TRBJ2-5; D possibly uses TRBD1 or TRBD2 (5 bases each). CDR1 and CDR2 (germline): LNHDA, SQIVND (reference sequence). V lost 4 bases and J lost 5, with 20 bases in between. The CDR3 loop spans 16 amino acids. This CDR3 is CASSTIPGQGSETQYF. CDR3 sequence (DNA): TGTGCCAGTAGTACCATCCCGGGGCAGGGTTCGGAGACCCAGTACTTC.

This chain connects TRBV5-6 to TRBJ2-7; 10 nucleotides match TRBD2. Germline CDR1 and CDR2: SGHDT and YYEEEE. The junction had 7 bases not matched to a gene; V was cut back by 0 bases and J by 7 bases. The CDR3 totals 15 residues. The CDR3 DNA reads TGTGCCAGCAGCTTGGCGTTAGCGGGAGGTAGTGAGCAGTACGTC. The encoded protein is CASSLALAGGSEQYV.

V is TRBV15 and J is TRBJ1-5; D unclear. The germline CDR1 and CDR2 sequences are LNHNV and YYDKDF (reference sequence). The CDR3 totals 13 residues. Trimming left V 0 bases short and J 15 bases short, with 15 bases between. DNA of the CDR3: TGTGCCACCAGCAGAGATCTGAGCTCTAACGTGCATTTT. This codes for CATSRDLSSNVHF.

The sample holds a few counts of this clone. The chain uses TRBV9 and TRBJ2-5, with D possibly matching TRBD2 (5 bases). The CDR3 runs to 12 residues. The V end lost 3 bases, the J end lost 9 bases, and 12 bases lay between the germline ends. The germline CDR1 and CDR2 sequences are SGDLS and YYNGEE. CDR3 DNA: TGTGCCAGCAGCGCTTCACTAGGCCCCCAGTACTTC. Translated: CASSASLGPQYF. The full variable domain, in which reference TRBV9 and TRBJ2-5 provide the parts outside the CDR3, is DSGVTQTPKHLITATGQRVTLRCSPRSGDLSVYWYQQSLDQGLQFLIQYYNGEERAKGNILERFSAQQFPDLHSELNLSSLELGDSALYFCASSASLGPQYFGPGTRLLVL.

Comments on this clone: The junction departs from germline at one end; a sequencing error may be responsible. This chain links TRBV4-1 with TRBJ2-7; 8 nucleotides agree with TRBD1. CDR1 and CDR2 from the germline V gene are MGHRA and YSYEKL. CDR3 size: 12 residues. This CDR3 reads CASSQDRTGLHF. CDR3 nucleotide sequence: TGCGCCAGCAGCCAAGATAGGACAGGGCTGCACTTC.

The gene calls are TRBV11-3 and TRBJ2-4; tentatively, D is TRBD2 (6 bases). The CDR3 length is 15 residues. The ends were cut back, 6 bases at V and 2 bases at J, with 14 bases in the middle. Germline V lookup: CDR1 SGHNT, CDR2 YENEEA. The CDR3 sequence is CASSIGGVPKNIQYF. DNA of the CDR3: TGTGCCAGCAGTATTGGCGGGGTGCCCAAAAACATTCAGTACTTC.

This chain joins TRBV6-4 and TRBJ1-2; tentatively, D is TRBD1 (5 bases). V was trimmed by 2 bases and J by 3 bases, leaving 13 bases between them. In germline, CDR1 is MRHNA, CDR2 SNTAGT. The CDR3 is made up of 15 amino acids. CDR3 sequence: CASSDGAFRDYGYTF. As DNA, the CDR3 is TGTGCCAGCAGTGACGGGGCTTTCAGGGACTATGGCTACACCTTC.

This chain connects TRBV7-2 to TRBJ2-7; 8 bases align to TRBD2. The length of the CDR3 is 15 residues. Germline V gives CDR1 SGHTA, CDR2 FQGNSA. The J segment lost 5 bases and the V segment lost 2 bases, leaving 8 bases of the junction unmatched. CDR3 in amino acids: CASSLWREALDEQYF. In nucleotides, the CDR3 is TGTGCCAGCAGCTTATGGCGGGAGGCCCTCGACGAGCAGTACTTC.

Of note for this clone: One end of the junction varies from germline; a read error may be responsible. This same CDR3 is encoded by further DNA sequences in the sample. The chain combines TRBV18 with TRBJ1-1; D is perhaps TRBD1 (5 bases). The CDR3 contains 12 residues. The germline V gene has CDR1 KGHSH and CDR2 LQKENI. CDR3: CASSGAGAEAFF. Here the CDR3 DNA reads TGTGCCAGCTCTGGAGCTGGGGCTGAAGCCTTCTTT.

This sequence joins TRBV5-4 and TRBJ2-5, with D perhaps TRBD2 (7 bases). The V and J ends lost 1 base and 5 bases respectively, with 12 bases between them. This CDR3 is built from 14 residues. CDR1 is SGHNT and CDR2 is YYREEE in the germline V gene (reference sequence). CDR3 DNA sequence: TGTGCCAGCAGCTTGTCGGGGGGCCTGGAGACCCAGTACTTC. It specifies CASSLSGGLETQYF.

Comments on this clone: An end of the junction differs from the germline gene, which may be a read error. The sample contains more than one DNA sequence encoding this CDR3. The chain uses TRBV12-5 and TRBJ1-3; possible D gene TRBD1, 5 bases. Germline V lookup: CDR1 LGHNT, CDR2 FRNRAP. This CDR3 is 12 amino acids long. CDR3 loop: CASGLVGPLGVF. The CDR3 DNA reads TGTGCTAGTGGGTTGGTCGGGCCCCTGGGGGTATTT.

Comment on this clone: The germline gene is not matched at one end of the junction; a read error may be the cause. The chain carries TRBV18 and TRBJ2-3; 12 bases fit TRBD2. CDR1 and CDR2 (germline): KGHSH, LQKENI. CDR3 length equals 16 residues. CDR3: CASSPRTSGNTDTQYF. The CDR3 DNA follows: TGTGCCAGCTCGCCACGGACTAGCGGGAACACAGATACGCAGTATTTT. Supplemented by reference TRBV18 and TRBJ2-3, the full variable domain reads NAGVMQNPRHLVRRRGQEARLRCSPMKGHSHVYWYRQLPEEGLKFMVYLQKENIIDESGMPKERFSAEFPKEGPSILRIQQVVRGDSAAYFCASSPRTSGNTDTQYFGPGTRLTVL.